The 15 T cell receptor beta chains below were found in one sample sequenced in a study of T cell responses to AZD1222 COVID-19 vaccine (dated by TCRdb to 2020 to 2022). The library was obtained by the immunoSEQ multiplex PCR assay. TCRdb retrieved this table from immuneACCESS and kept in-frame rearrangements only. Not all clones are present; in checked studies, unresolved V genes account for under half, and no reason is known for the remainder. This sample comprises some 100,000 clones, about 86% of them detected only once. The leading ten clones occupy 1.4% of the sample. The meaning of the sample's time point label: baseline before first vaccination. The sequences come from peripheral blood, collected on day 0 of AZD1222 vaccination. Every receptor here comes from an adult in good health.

The CDR3 here is CASSQDPHRRETQYF. CDR3 sequence (DNA): TGCGCCAGCAGCCAAGATCCCCATCGACGGGAGACCCAGTACTTC. The genes are TRBV4-1 and TRBJ2-5; D gene uncertain. The CDR3 consists of 15 residues. Germline V gives CDR1 MGHRA, CDR2 YSYEKL. Trimming left V 0 bases short and J 5 bases short, with 13 bases between.

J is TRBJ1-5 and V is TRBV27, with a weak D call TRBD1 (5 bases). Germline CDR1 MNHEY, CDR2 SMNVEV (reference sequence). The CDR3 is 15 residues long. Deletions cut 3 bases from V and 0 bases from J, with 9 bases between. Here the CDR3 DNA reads TGTGCCAGCAGTTTCGGGGGTCCTAGCAATCAGCCCCAGCATTTT. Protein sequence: CASSFGGPSNQPQHF.

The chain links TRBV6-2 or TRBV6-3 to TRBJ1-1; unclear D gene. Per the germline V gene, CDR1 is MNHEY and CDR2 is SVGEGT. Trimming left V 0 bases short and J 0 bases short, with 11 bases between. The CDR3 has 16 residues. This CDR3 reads CASSYSYPQMNTEAFF. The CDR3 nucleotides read TGTGCCAGCAGTTACTCGTACCCCCAGATGAACACTGAAGCTTTCTTT.

CDR3 amino acids: CASSLGRNYGYTF. CDR3 in DNA: TGTGCCAGCAGCTTAGGGCGGAACTATGGCTACACCTTC. This chain uses TRBV5-8 with TRBJ1-2; D remains ambiguous. Looked up from germline, CDR1 is SGHTS and CDR2 is YDEGEE. CDR3 length equals 13 residues. Trimming took off 2 bases at V and 2 bases at J, with 7 bases between the two ends.

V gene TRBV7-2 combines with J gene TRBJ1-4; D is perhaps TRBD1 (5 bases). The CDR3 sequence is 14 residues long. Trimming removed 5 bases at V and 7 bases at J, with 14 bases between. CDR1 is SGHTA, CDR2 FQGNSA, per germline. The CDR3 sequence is CASSPREWGEKLFF. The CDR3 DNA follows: TGTGCCAGCAGCCCCAGGGAATGGGGTGAAAAACTGTTTTTT.

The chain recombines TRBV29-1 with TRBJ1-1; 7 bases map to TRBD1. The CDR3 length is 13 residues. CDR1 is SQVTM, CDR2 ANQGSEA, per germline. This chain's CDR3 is CGCRRGRDTEAFF. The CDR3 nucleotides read TGCGGCTGTAGGAGGGGGCGAGACACTGAAGCTTTCTTT.

CDR3 DNA sequence: TGCGCCAGCAGCTTGCAGACAGCCATAAACAACGTCCTGACTTTC. Protein sequence: CASSLQTAINNVLTF. The V gene is TRBV5-1, the J gene TRBJ2-6, with a tentative D call TRBD1 (5 bases). V was trimmed by 1 base and J by 9 bases, leaving 14 bases between them. Germline V CDR1 and CDR2: SGHRS, YFSETQ. The CDR3 is made up of 15 amino acids.

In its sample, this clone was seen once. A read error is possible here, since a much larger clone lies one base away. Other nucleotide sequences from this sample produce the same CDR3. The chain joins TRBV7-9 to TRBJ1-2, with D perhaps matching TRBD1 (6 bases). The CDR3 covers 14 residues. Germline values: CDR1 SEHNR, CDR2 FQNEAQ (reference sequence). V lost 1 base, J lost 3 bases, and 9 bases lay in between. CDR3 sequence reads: CASSLVGGDYGYTF. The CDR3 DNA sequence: TGTGCCAGCAGCTTAGTAGGGGGAGACTATGGCTACACCTTC.

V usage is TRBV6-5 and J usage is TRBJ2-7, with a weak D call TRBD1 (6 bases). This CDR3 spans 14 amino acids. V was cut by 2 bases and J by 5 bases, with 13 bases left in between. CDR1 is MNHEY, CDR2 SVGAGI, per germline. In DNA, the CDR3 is TGTGCCAGCAGTTACGAACAGGGATACCACGAGCAGTACTTC. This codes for CASSYEQGYHEQYF.

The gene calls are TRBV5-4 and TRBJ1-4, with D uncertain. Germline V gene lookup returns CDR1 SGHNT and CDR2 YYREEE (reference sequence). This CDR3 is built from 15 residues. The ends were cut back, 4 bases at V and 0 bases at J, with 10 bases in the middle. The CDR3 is CASSVQTATNEKLFF. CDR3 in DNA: TGTGCCAGCAGCGTGCAGACGGCAACTAATGAAAAACTGTTTTTT.

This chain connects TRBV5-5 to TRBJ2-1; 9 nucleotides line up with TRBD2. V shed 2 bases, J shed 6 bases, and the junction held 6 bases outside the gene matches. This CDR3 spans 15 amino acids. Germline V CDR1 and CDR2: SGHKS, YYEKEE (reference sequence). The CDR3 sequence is CASSFLAGESNEQFF. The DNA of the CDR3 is TGTGCCAGCAGCTTCTTAGCGGGAGAATCCAATGAGCAGTTCTTC.

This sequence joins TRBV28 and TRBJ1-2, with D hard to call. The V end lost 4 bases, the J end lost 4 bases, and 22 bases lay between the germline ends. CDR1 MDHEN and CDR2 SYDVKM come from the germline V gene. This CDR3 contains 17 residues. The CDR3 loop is CASSSRNIAHTPYGYTF. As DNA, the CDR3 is TGTGCCAGCAGTTCCCGAAATATAGCCCACACTCCCTATGGCTACACCTTC.

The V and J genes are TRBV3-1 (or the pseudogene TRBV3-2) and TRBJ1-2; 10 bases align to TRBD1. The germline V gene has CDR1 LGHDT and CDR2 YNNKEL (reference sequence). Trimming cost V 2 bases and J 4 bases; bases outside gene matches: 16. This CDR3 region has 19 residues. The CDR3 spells CASSQTTDRGEETVYGYTF. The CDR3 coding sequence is TGTGCCAGCAGCCAAACCACGGACAGGGGGGAAGAAACTGTCTATGGCTACACCTTC.

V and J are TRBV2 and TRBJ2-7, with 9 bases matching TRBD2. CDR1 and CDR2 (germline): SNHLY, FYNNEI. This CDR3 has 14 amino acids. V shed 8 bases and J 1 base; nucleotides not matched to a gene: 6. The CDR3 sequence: CASGASGTSYEQYF. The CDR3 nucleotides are TGTGCCAGCGGAGCTAGCGGGACGTCCTACGAGCAGTACTTC.

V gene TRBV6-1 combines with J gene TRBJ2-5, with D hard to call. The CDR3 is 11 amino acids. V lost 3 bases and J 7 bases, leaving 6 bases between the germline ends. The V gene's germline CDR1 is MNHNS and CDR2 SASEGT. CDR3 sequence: CASSEFRTQYF. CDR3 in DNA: TGTGCCAGCAGTGAGTTTCGGACCCAGTACTTC.